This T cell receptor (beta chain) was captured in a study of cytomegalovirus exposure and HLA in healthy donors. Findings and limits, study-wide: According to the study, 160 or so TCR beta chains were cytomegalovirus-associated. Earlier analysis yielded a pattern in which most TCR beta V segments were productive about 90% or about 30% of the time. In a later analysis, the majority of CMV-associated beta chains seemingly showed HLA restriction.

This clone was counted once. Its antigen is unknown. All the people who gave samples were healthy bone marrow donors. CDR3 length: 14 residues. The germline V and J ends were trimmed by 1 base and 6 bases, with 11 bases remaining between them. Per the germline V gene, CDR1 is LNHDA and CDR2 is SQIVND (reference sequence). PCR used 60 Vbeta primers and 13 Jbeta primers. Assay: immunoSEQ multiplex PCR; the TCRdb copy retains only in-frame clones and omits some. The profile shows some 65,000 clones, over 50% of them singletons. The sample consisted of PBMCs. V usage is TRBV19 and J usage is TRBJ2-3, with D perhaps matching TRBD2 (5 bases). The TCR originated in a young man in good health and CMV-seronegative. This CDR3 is CASSIGGSRDTQYF. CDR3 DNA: TGTGCCAGTAGTATAGGAGGGAGCCGCGATACGCAGTATTTT.